Listed below are T cell receptor beta chains from one sample, sequenced in a study of Ad26.COV2.S vaccination and SARS-CoV-2 variants. Assay used: immunoSEQ multiplex PCR; TCRdb lists only in-frame clones, some missing. In the table there are about 420,000 clones, around nine tenths of which are singletons. Here the sequenced sample was peripheral blood, taken in a trial of Ad26.COV2.S vaccine versus placebo. The source of these receptors is a person between 18 and 60 years old who received the Ad26.COV2.S COVID-19 vaccine or a placebo. The CDR3 runs from the conserved cysteine through the conserved F or W. Each record gives: clone size, D gene, CDR3 length, V gene, J gene, CDR3 protein, CDR3 DNA. D genes are given only for firm matches. Not every row has a clone size; where given, it reads once, few, many or a size class.

>.|TRBD1|16|TRBV6-6|TRBJ1-1
CASTQLLTGMGTEAFF
TGTGCCAGCACCCAACTGCTGACAGGGATGGGCACTGAAGCTTTCTTT
>.|.|14|TRBV30|TRBJ2-7
CAWSVVGAGDEQYF
TGTGCCTGGAGTGTAGTGGGGGCCGGGGACGAGCAGTACTTC
>.|TRBD2|15|TRBV6-6|TRBJ2-1
CASFGRGSSYNEQFF
TGTGCCAGCTTCGGGCGGGGGAGCTCCTACAATGAGCAGTTCTTC
>.|.|15|TRBV6-7|TRBJ2-5
CASSYSEGNQETQYF
TGTGCCAGCAGTTACTCGGAGGGGAACCAAGAGACCCAGTACTTC
>.|TRBD2|16|TRBV9|TRBJ2-3
CASSQPLAGGPDTQYF
TGTGCCAGCAGTCAACCACTAGCGGGGGGGCCGGATACGCAGTATTTT
>.|.|14|TRBV7-8|TRBJ1-1
CASSLSYRLTEAFF
TGTGCCAGCAGCTTAAGCTACCGGCTCACTGAAGCTTTCTTT
>once|.|14|TRBV5-1|TRBJ2-7
CASRSGGSSYEQYF
TGCGCCAGCAGATCTGGGGGAAGCTCCTACGAGCAGTACTTC
>.|.|14|TRBV5-1|TRBJ2-5
CASSWKPSGETQYF
TGCGCCAGCAGCTGGAAACCAAGCGGGGAGACCCAGTACTTC
>.|TRBD1|15|TRBV2|TRBJ1-2
CASSRQGIGWNGYTF
TGTGCCAGCAGTAGACAGGGAATCGGTTGGAATGGCTACACCTTC
>.|.|14|TRBV5-1|TRBJ2-7
CASSLEQAPYEQYF
TGCGCCAGCAGCTTGGAGCAGGCCCCCTACGAGCAGTACTTC
>.|.|10|TRBV20-1|TRBJ2-3
CSATADTQYF
TGCAGTGCTACCGCAGATACGCAGTATTTT
>large|TRBD1|14|TRBV28|TRBJ1-2
CASSLFHRGAGYTF
TGTGCCAGCAGTTTATTCCACAGGGGAGCGGGCTACACCTTC
>once|.|13|TRBV6-5|TRBJ1-1
CASRRVSSTEAFF
TGTGCCAGCAGGAGGGTTTCCTCCACTGAAGCTTTCTTT
>.|.|13|TRBV25-1|TRBJ1-1
CASSAPWNTEAFF
TGTGCCAGCAGCGCTCCCTGGAACACTGAAGCTTTCTTT
>once|.|12|TRBV12-3/TRBV12-4|TRBJ1-1
CASSPLRSFGFF
TGTGCCAGCAGCCCGCTCCGTAGTTTCGGTTTCTTT
>few|.|16|TRBV4-3|TRBJ2-6
CASSQDPGAGANVLTF
TGCGCCAGCAGCCAAGATCCCGGGGCTGGGGCCAACGTCCTGACTTTC
>.|.|13|TRBV18|TRBJ2-7
CASSLSGTDEQYF
TGTGCCAGCTCACTGAGTGGGACCGACGAGCAGTACTTC
>.|.|17|TRBV5-6|TRBJ1-4
CASGEYVPGWANEKLFF
TGTGCCAGCGGAGAATACGTTCCCGGGTGGGCTAACGAAAAACTGTTTTTT
>.|.|15|TRBV18|TRBJ2-7
CASSPQNRVTAEQYF
TGTGCCAGCTCACCACAAAACAGGGTAACGGCCGAGCAGTACTTC
>once|.|10|TRBV30|TRBJ2-7
CAWSAHEQYF
TGTGCCTGGAGTGCCCACGAGCAGTACTTC
>.|.|14|TRBV19|TRBJ2-7
CASSIVGATYEQYF
TGTGCCAGTAGTATTGTTGGCGCTACCTACGAGCAGTACTTC
>few|TRBD1|15|TRBV19|TRBJ2-7
CASSPGQGPPYEQYF
TGTGCCAGTAGTCCCGGACAGGGTCCCCCCTACGAGCAGTACTTC
>.|.|13|TRBV9|TRBJ2-7
CASSVNPGAEQYF
TGTGCCAGCAGCGTAAACCCCGGTGCCGAGCAGTACTTC
>.|.|13|TRBV5-4|TRBJ2-1
CASKERGGNEQFF
TGTGCCAGCAAAGAACGAGGGGGCAATGAGCAGTTCTTC
>.|TRBD2|15|TRBV6-2/TRBV6-3|TRBJ2-5
CASSTTYSGGETQYF
TGTGCCAGCAGTACAACCTACAGCGGGGGTGAGACCCAGTACTTC
>.|.|13|TRBV30|TRBJ1-5
CAWSVDTGQPQHF
TGTGCCTGGAGTGTAGACACTGGTCAGCCCCAGCATTTT
>.|.|16|TRBV6-5|TRBJ2-2
CASSYVSEANTGELFF
TGTGCCAGCAGTTACGTCAGTGAAGCGAACACCGGGGAGCTGTTTTTT
>.|TRBD1|15|TRBV4-2|TRBJ2-7
CASSPPGQGAQEQYF
TGTGCCAGCAGCCCACCGGGACAGGGGGCGCAAGAGCAGTACTTC
>.|TRBD2|16|TRBV28|TRBJ2-7
CASITGKERGADEQYF
TGTGCCAGCATCACCGGCAAGGAGCGGGGGGCCGACGAGCAGTACTTC
>once|.|15|TRBV6-2/TRBV6-3|TRBJ2-7
CASSRQVGRGYEQYF
TGTGCCAGCAGCCGACAGGTTGGCAGGGGTTACGAGCAGTACTTC
>.|.|13|TRBV18|TRBJ1-1
CASSPSRPEGAFF
TGTGCCAGCTCACCTTCCCGACCCGAGGGGGCTTTCTTT
>.|.|14|TRBV19|TRBJ1-5
CASSGRWPNQPQHF
TGTGCCAGTTCCGGAAGGTGGCCGAATCAGCCCCAGCATTTT
>.|.|15|TRBV5-1|TRBJ1-6
CASSFTAGANSPLHF
TGCGCCAGCAGCTTCACCGCAGGGGCTAATTCACCCCTCCACTTT
>.|.|12|TRBV30|TRBJ2-3
CAWTISGSTQYF
TGTGCCTGGACAATAAGCGGAAGCACGCAGTATTTT
>.|.|14|TRBV5-1|TRBJ2-5
CASSGGTPQETQYF
TGCGCCAGCAGCGGCGGGACACCACAAGAGACCCAGTACTTC
>few|.|13|TRBV7-6|TRBJ2-7
CASSLGGGYEQYF
TGTGCCAGCAGCTTGGGGGGTGGCTACGAGCAGTACTTC
>.|.|15|TRBV5-1|TRBJ2-2
CASSLSGHPTGELFF
TGCGCCAGCAGCCTGTCGGGACACCCCACCGGGGAGCTGTTTTTT
>.|.|16|TRBV28|TRBJ1-4
CASSRPQGSPNEKLFF
TGTGCCAGCAGCCGCCCCCAAGGGAGCCCTAATGAAAAACTGTTTTTT
>.|TRBD1|15|TRBV27|TRBJ2-1
CASSLPGTGDNEQFF
TGTGCCAGCAGTTTACCCGGGACAGGGGACAATGAGCAGTTCTTC
>.|.|17|TRBV6-4|TRBJ2-7
CASSAEFVPGLTYEQYF
TGTGCCAGCAGTGCCGAATTCGTACCGGGACTTACTTACGAGCAGTACTTC
>.|TRBD1|15|TRBV14|TRBJ1-6
CASSLGTGYNSPLHF
TGTGCCAGCAGCCTTGGGACAGGGTATAATTCACCCCTCCACTTT
>.|.|16|TRBV28|TRBJ1-4
CASSNGAGMVAEKLFF
TGTGCCAGCAGCAACGGGGCAGGGATGGTCGCTGAAAAACTGTTTTTT